This TCR beta chain originates from a study of T-cell memory formation after mild COVID-19 (dated by TCRdb to about 2021). Describing the broader study: TCR sequence clusters from the two donors were largely donor specific. Longitudinal TCRalpha and TCRbeta repertoire sequencing tracked T-cell clones expanding and contracting after mild COVID-19 in a couple of donors. The cohort was made up of two young adult volunteers, one female and one male, who were previously healthy. The investigation overall reported the following: Contracting CD4+ clones were located mainly in the CM and EM memory subsets, whereas CD8+ clones were found to be enriched in EMRA. Whether the second-wave clones peaking on day 37 were SARS-CoV-2 specific was not confirmed. Only two mild cases were covered in the study, and larger cohorts including severe cases with pre-infection samples were considered necessary. Some responding clones were detected in pre-infection memory, suggesting pre-existing cross-reactive memory T cells joined the SARS-CoV-2 response. Clones contracting from day 15 to 85 had balanced CD4/CD8 phenotypes, while a second wave expanding from day 15 to 37 was biased towards CD4+.

Between the V and J ends, shortened by 10 bases and 3 bases respectively, the junction contains 12 bases. CDR1 and CDR2 are read off the germline V gene as MNHEY and SVGAGI. From its cysteine to its phenylalanine, the CDR3 spans 12 amino acids. Only the CDR3 region is kept as DNA, spanning 36 bases read in frame from base 1. Ficoll-Paque density gradient centrifugation was the method used to isolate PBMCs. TCRdb records Illumina NovaSeq 6000 as the sequencer. Using 5'RACE with constant-segment primers, TCRalpha and TCRbeta cDNA libraries were constructed, with sample barcodes and unique molecular identifiers added in the process. RNA was extracted from every sample with Trizol reagent. Library amplification was performed in two PCR steps, and a second sample barcode and Illumina TruSeq adapters were introduced in the second step. Sequencing of libraries was performed on an Illumina NovaSeq with 2 x 150 bp paired-end reads. Processing in the source paper ran as follows. With migec v1.2.7, reads were demultiplexed and then collapsed into UMI-guided consensus sequences. Using mixcr v2.1.11, UMI consensuses were aligned to TRA and TRB V and J templates and then assembled into clonotypes. A clonotype was counted as expanded or contracted only if both edgeR and NoisET called the change significant, with noise models trained on biological replicates. For edgeR calls, the thresholds were a false discovery rate-adjusted p below 0.01 and a log2 fold-change of 1. As an exploratory analysis of dynamics, max-normalized trajectories of the 1000 most abundant clonotypes were examined with PCA combined with hierarchical clustering. The CD4 or CD8 phenotype of responding clones was assigned using the separately sequenced CD4+ and CD8+ repertoires. TCRdb redid the processing of the public reads, applying fastp at Q25 and MiXCR, and retained in-frame beta chains. Records with the same CDR3 protein are collapsed into one entry carrying the most frequent genes and DNA. TCRdb's processing, not the study's, gives the V and J calls here. In this sample the table shows 350,000 to 400,000 distinct CDR3 sequences, around 21% of which occur a single time. The ten top clones hold approximately 12% of the sample.

Comments on this clonotype: What this receptor recognizes is not known. No qualities accompany the bases; no much larger clone lies one base away.

Input material: PBMCs or a T cell subset sorted from them (not recorded which). The chain links TRBV6-5 with TRBJ1-1; the D gene remains uncertain. This TCR came from an adult woman who had mild COVID-19 (a few samples of this study predate the infection). The sample titles of this study are shuffled in the database, so cell type and time point are left out; the donor was told from shared clones. The CDR3 reads as follows: CATSSGYTEAFF. Here is the DNA: TGTGCCACGTCAAGTGGGTACACTGAAGCTTTCTTT.